The 10 T cell receptor beta chains below were found in one sample sequenced in a study of T cell responses to AZD1222 COVID-19 vaccine. This table comes from immunoSEQ multiplex PCR, and its TCRdb copy is limited to in-frame clones, with some not included. The sample yields about 160,000 clones, approximately 93% seen once. This material consisted of peripheral blood, taken on day 0 of AZD1222 vaccination. These receptors were obtained from an adult in good health.

The chain is built from TRBV20-1 and TRBJ2-2; 9 bases are a match to TRBD1. In germline, CDR1 is DFQATT, CDR2 SNEGSKA (reference sequence). J lost 5 bases, V lost 3 bases, and 16 bases had no gene match. This CDR3 is built from 18 residues. CDR3: CSASKNPGQGVGTGELFF. CDR3 bases: TGCAGTGCTAGTAAAAATCCGGGACAGGGTGTCGGGACCGGGGAGCTGTTTTTT.

A single count supports this clone. This chain uses TRBV3-1 (or the pseudogene TRBV3-2) with TRBJ1-1, with D unclear. There are 15 residues in the CDR3. V was shortened by 1 base and J by 3 bases, with 12 bases between the two germline ends. Germline V CDR1 and CDR2: LGHDT, YNNKEL (reference sequence). The chain's CDR3 is CASSQASLGDTEAFF. CDR3 DNA: TGTGCCAGCAGCCAAGCCAGCCTAGGTGACACTGAAGCTTTCTTT.

V gene TRBV5-5 combines with J gene TRBJ1-2; no reliable D call. Trimming removed 4 bases from V and 0 bases from J, with 7 bases in between. CDR1 is SGHKS, CDR2 YYEKEE, per germline (reference sequence). This CDR3 has 13 residues. The CDR3 DNA reads as TGTGCCAGCAGCCCTCCCACTAACTATGGCTACACCTTC. It specifies CASSPPTNYGYTF. Variable domain in full (rest from reference TRBV5-5 and TRBJ1-2): DAGVTQSPTHLIKTRGQQVTLRCSPISGHKSVSWYQQVLGQGPQFIFQYYEKEERGRGNFPDRFSARQFPNYSSELNVNALLLGDSALYLCASSPPTNYGYTFGSGTRLTVV.

This chain joins TRBV18 and TRBJ1-1, with D maybe TRBD1 (6 bases). With 3 bases removed from V and 0 bases from J, the gap between germline ends came to 14 bases. The V gene's germline CDR1 is KGHSH and CDR2 LQKENI. This CDR3 comprises 16 residues. The CDR3 spells CASSPGVGAVNTEAFF. CDR3 bases: TGTGCCAGCTCACCCGGGGTGGGGGCGGTGAACACTGAAGCTTTCTTT.

As DNA, the CDR3 is TGCGCCAGCAGCCAAGATCGGGGACAGGGGATGGCCCAGTACTTC. It is translated as CASSQDRGQGMAQYF. The chain is built from TRBV4-1 and TRBJ2-5, with 10 bases aligning to TRBD1. J was trimmed by 9 bases and V by 0 bases; bases with no gene match: 7. The CDR3 is made up of 15 amino acids. The germline V gene has CDR1 MGHRA and CDR2 YSYEKL.

The chain joins TRBV6-5 to TRBJ2-7; unclear D gene. The CDR3 contains 14 residues. Per the germline V gene, CDR1 is MNHEY and CDR2 is SVGAGI. The germline V and J ends were trimmed by 0 bases and 1 base, with 7 bases remaining between them. CDR3 loop: CASSYSYGSYEQYF. CDR3 sequence (DNA): TGTGCCAGCAGTTACTCGTACGGATCCTACGAGCAGTACTTC.

This chain connects TRBV6-1 to TRBJ1-2; tentative D call: TRBD1 (6 bases). V was trimmed by 3 bases and J by 4 bases, leaving 12 bases between them. CDR3 length: 14 amino acids. The germline V gene has CDR1 MNHNS and CDR2 SASEGT. The CDR3 nucleotides are TGTGCCAGCAGTGACCATACAGGGCTCTATGGCTACACCTTC. Protein: CASSDHTGLYGYTF.

This clone appeared once. The chain uses TRBV5-1 and TRBJ2-3, with a possible D match to TRBD1 (5 bases). Germline V gives CDR1 SGHRS, CDR2 YFSETQ. The CDR3 totals 15 residues. The V and J ends lost 7 bases and 1 base respectively, with 16 bases between them. This chain's CDR3 is CASVQGLVGTDTQYF. For the CDR3, the DNA is TGCGCCAGCGTTCAGGGTTTGGTTGGCACAGATACGCAGTATTTT. The full variable domain, in which reference TRBV5-1 and TRBJ2-3 provide the parts outside the CDR3, is KAGVTQTPRYLIKTRGQQVTLSCSPISGHRSVSWYQQTPGQGLQFLFEYFSETQRNKGNFPGRFSGRQFSNSRSEMNVSTLELGDSALYLCASVQGLVGTDTQYFGPGTRLTVL.

The CDR3 here is CASSSGQGADGYTF. Here the CDR3 DNA reads TGTGCCAGCAGTTCCGGACAGGGGGCGGACGGCTACACCTTC. The V gene is TRBV28, the J gene TRBJ1-2, with 11 bases identical to TRBD1. Germline V gene lookup returns CDR1 MDHEN and CDR2 SYDVKM. The V segment lost 4 bases and the J segment 8 bases; nucleotides outside the gene matches: 6. The CDR3 runs 14 residues.

The chain links TRBV2 to TRBJ1-5; a weak D match, TRBD1 (5 bases). Looked up from germline, CDR1 is SNHLY and CDR2 is FYNNEI. V lost 7 bases to trimming and J lost 2 bases, with 15 bases between them. This CDR3 is 15 amino acids long. The CDR3 is CASKGDGQGNQPQHF. CDR3 sequence (DNA): TGTGCCAGCAAGGGAGACGGACAAGGCAATCAGCCCCAGCATTTT.